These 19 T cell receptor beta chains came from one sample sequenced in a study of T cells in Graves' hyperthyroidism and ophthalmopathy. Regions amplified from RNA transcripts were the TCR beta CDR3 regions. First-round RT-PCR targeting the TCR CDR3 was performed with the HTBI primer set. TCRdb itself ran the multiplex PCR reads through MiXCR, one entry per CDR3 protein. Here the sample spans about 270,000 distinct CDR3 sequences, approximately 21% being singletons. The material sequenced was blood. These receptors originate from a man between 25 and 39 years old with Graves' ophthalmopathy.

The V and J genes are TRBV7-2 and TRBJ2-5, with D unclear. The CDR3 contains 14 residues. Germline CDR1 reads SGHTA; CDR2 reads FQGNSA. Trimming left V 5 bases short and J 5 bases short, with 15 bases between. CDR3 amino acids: CASSPSVNRETQYF. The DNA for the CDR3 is TGTGCCAGCAGCCCCTCAGTGAACCGGGAGACCCAGTACTTC.

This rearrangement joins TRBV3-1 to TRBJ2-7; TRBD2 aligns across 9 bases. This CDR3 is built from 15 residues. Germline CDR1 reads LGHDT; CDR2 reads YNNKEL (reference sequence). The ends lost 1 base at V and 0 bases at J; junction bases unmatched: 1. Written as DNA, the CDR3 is TGTGCCAGCAGCCAAGGACTAGCGGACTCCTACGAGCAGTACTTC. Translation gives CASSQGLADSYEQYF.

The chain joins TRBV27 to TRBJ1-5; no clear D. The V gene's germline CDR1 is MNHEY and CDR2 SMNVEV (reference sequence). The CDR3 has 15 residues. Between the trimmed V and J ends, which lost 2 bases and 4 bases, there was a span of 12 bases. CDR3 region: CASSLTLGKNQPQHF. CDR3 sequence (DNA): TGTGCCAGCAGTTTAACTTTGGGTAAGAATCAGCCCCAGCATTTT.

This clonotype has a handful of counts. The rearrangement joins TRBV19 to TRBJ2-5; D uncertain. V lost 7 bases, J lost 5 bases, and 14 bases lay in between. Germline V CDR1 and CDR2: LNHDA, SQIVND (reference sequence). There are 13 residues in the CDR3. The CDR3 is CASTRPGGETQYF. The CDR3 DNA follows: TGTGCCAGTACCCGACCGGGTGGGGAGACCCAGTACTTC.

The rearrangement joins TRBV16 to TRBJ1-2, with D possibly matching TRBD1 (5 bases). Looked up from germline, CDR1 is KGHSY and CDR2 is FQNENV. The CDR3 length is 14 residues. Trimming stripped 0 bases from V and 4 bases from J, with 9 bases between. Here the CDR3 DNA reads TGTGCCAGCAGCCAATCAAGGGACGGCTATGGCTACACCTTC. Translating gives CASSQSRDGYGYTF.

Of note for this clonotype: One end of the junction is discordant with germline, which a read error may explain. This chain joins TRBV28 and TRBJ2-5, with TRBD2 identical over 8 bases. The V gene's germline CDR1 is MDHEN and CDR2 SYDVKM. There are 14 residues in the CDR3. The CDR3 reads CACSLAGKQETQYF. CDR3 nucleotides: TGTGCCTGCAGCTTAGCGGGAAAACAAGAGACCCAGTACTTC.

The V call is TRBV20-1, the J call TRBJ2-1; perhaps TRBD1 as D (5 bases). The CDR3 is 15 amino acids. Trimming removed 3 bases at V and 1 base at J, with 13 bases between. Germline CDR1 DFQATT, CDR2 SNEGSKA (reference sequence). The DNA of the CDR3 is TGCAGTGCTAGTGTGCGGCAGGGATCCTACAATGAGCAGTTCTTC. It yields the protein CSASVRQGSYNEQFF.

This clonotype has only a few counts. The CDR3, as DNA: TGTGCCAGTAGTCCCACGGGACAGGTTACAGCTTTCTTT. Encoded protein: CASSPTGQVTAFF. V and J are TRBV19 and TRBJ1-1, with 8 bases identical to TRBD1. CDR1 and CDR2 (germline): LNHDA, SQIVND (reference sequence). The V and J ends lost 5 bases and 10 bases, in that order; junction bases with no gene match: 9. The CDR3 covers 13 residues.

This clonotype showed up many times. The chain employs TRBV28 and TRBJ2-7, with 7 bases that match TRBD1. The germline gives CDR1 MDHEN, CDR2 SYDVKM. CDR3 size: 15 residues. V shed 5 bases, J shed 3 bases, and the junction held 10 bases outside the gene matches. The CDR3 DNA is TGTGCCAGCAGTCCCACAGGGGTTTCTAGCTACGAGCAGTACTTC. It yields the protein CASSPTGVSSYEQYF.

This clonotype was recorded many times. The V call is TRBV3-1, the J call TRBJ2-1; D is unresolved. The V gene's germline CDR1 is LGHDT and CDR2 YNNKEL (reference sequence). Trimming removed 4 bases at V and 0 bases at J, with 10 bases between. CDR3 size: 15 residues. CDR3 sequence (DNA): TGTGCCAGCAGCCCACCTGAGGTCTCCTACAATGAGCAGTTCTTC. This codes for CASSPPEVSYNEQFF.

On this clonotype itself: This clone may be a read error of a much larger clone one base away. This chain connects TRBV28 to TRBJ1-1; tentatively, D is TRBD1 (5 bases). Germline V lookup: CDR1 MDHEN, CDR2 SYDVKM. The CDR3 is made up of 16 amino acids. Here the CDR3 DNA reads TGTGCCAGCAGTCCAAGGATGGGGGTGGGGAACACTGGAGCTTTCTTT. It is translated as CASSPRMGVGNTGAFF.

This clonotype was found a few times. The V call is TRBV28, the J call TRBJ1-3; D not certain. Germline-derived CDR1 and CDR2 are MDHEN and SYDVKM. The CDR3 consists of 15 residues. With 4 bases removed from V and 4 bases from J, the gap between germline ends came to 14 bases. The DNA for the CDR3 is TGTGCCAGCAGTTCCCCCACCGTGGGCGGAAACACCATATATTTT. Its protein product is CASSSPTVGGNTIYF.

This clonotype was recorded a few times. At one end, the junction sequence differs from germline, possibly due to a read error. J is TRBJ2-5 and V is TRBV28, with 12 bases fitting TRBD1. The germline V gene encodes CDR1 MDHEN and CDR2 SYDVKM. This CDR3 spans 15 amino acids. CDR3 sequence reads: CASSSGTGGIETQYF. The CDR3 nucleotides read TGTGCCAGCAGCTCAGGGACAGGGGGCATAGAGACCCAGTACTTT.

The CDR3 sequence: CASSFRGGNQPQHF. The CDR3 DNA reads TGTGCCAGCAGTTTTCGGGGGGGCAATCAGCCCCAGCATTTT. The rearrangement joins TRBV12-3 or TRBV12-4 to TRBJ1-5; possible D gene TRBD1, 5 bases. Trimming took 3 bases from V and 2 from J, leaving 8 bases between them. The length of the CDR3 is 14 residues.

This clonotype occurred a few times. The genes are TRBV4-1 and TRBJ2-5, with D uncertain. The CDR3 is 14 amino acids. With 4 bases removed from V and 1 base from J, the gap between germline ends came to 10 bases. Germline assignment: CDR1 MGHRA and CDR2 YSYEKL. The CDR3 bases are TGCGCCAGCAGCCGAGCCGCCACCCAAGAGACCCAGTACTTC. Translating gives CASSRAATQETQYF.

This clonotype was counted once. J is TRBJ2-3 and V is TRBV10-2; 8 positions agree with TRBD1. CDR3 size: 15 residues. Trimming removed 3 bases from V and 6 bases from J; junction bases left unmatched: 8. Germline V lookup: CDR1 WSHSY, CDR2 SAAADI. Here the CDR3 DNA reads TGCGCCAGCAGTGATTGGCAGGGGGCATCGGATACGCAGTATTTT. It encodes CASSDWQGASDTQYF.

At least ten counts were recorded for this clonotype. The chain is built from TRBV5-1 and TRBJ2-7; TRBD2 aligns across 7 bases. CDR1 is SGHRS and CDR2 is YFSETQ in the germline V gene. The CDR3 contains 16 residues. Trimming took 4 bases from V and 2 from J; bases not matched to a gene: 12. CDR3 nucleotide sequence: TGCGCCAGCAGCATGCGAACTAGCGCCAGTACCTACGAGCAGTACTTC. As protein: CASSMRTSASTYEQYF.

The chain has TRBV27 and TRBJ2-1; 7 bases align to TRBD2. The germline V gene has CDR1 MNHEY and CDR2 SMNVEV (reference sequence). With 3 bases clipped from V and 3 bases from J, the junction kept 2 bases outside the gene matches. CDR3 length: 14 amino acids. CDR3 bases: TGTGCCAGCAGTTTCCGGGAGGACTACAATGAGCAGTTCTTC. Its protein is CASSFREDYNEQFF.

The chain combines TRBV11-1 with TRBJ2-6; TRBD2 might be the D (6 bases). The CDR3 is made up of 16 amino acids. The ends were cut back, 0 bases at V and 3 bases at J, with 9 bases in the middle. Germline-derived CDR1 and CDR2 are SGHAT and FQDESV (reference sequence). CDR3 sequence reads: CASSLARGGGANVLTF. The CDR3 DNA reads TGTGCCAGCAGCTTAGCGCGGGGAGGTGGGGCCAACGTCCTGACTTTC.